Sequencing of this T cell receptor beta chain was carried out in a study of CD8 T cells in Susac syndrome. Study-wide background: Clinical remission applied to roughly 8 sequenced Susac syndrome patients, and six had active disease. The study, taken as a whole, reports: Clonal expansion did not appear in Susac syndrome CD4+ T cell repertoires.

As judged by recently defined diagnostic criteria, patients with Susac syndrome had definite or probable disease. Purification of the CD8+ and CD4+ T cells relied on negative isolation, and TEMRA cells underwent FACS enrichment. A note on this clonotype: The antigen is unknown.

There are 16 residues in the CDR3. Per germline, CDR1 MNHEY and CDR2 SMNVEV (reference sequence). Trimming took 0 bases from V and 1 from J, leaving 12 bases between them. Reverse transcription of roughly 0.5 to 1 ug RNA was carried out with random hexamers. TCRdb reprocessed the immunoSEQ multiplex PCR reads via MiXCR and lists one record per CDR3 protein. The sample includes over 150,000 distinct CDR3 sequences, 90% to 97% of them seen just once. What was sequenced was CD4+ T cells from PBMCs. The chain couples TRBV27 to TRBJ2-5, with unresolved D. The TCR comes from a human donor with Susac syndrome. The CDR3 region has the DNA TGTGCCAGCAGTTTATCGATTGGCCAGGCCCAAGAGACCCAGTACTTC. Amino acid sequence: CASSLSIGQAQETQYF.